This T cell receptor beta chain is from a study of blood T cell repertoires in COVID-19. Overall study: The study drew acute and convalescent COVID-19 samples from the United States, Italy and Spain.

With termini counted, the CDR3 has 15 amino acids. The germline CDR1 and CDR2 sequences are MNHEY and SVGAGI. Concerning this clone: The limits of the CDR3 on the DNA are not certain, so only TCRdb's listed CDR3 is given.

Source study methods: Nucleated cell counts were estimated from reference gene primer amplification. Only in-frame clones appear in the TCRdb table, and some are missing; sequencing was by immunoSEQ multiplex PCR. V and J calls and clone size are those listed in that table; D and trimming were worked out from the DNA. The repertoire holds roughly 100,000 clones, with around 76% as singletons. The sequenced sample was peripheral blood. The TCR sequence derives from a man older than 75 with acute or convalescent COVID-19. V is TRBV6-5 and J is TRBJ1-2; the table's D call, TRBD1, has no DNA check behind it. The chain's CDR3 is CASSSSDSPNYGYTF.